This T cell receptor (beta chain) was obtained from a study of blood T cell repertoires in COVID-19. Sequenced by immunoSEQ multiplex PCR; TCRdb stores in-frame clones only, minus some. The sample lists about 220,000 clones; 75% to 85% were seen once. Germline-derived CDR1 and CDR2 are SNHLY and FYNNEI. After removal of 9 bases from V and 0 bases from J, the junction contained 2 bases not matched to a gene. The CDR3 spans 13 residues. This clonotype originated in a human donor in a cohort sampled during active COVID-19. Input material: peripheral blood. The chain combines TRBV2 with TRBJ2-3; 8 bases map to TRBD2. The chain's CDR3 is CASKRESTDTQYF. Here the CDR3 DNA reads TGTGCCAGTAAGCGGGAGAGCACAGATACGCAGTATTTT.